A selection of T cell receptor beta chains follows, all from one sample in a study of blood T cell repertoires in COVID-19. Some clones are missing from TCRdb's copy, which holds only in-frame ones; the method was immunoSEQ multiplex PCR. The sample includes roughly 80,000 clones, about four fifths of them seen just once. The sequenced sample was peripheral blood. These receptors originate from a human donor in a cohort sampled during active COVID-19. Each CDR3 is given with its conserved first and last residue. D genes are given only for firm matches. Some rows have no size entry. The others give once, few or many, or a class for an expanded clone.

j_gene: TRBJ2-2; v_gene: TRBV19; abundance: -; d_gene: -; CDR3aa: CASSIDAQGSGELFF; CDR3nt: TGTGCCAGTAGTATAGATGCACAGGGCTCCGGGGAGCTGTTTTTT
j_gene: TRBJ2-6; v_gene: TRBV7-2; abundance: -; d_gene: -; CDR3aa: CASSSTGVSGANVLTF; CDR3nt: TGTGCCAGCAGCTCGACGGGGGTCTCTGGGGCCAACGTCCTGACTTTC
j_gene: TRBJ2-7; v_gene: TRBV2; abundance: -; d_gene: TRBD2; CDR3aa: CASKIRGLAGTSYEQYF; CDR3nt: TGTGCCAGCAAAATCAGGGGACTAGCGGGTACCTCCTACGAGCAGTACTTC
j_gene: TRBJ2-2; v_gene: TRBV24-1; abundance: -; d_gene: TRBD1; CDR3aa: CAVTGQGARTGELFF; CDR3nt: TGTGCCGTGACGGGACAGGGGGCGCGCACCGGGGAGCTGTTTTTT
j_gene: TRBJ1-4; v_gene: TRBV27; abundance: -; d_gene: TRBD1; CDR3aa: CASSFLTGAGEEKLFF; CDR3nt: TGTGCCAGCAGTTTCCTGACAGGGGCCGGTGAAGAAAAACTGTTTTTT
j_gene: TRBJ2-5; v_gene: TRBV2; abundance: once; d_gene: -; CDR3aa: CASSPGTLQETQYF; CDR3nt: TGTGCCAGCAGCCCCGGGACACTCCAAGAGACCCAGTACTTC
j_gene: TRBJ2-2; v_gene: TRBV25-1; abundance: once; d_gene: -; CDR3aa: CASNLLGTGELFF; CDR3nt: TGTGCCAGCAACCTACTCGGCACCGGGGAGCTGTTTTTT
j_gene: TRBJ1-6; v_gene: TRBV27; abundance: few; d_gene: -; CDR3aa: CASSMGQRSPLHF; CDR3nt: TGTGCCAGCAGTATGGGGCAGCGTTCACCCCTCCACTTT
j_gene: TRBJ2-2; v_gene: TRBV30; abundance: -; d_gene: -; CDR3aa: CACRGRINTGELFF; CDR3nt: TGTGCCTGCAGAGGGCGGATTAACACCGGGGAGCTGTTTTTT
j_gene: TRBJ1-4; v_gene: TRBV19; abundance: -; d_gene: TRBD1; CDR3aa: CASRITGGVVEKLFF; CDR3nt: TGTGCCAGTAGGATAACAGGGGGCGTTGTGGAAAAACTGTTTTTT
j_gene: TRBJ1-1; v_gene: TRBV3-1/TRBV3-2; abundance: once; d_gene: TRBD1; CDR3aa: CASSQGQGRLGTEAFF; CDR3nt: TGTGCCAGCAGCCAAGGACAGGGGCGTTTGGGCACTGAAGCTTTCTTT
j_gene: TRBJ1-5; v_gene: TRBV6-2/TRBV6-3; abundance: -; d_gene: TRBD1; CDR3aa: CASSPGQGSFYSNQPQHF; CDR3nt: TGTGCCAGCAGTCCGGGACAGGGATCCTTTTATAGCAATCAGCCCCAGCATTTT
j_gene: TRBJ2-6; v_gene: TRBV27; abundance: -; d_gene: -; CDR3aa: CASSSLGGSGANVLTF; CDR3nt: TGTGCCAGCAGTTCACTAGGGGGCTCTGGGGCCAACGTCCTGACTTTC
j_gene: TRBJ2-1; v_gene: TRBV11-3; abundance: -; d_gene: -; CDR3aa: CASSLDQAGYNEQFF; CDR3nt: TGTGCCAGCAGCTTAGACCAGGCCGGTTACAATGAGCAGTTCTTC
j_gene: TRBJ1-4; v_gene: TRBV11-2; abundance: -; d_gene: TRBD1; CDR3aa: CASTDGTGGEKLFF; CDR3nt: TGTGCCAGCACAGACGGGACAGGGGGAGAAAAACTGTTTTTT
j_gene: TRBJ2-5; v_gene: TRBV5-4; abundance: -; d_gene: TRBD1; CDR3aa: CASSLGDRGGRETQYF; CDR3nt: TGTGCCAGCAGCTTGGGGGACAGGGGAGGACGAGAGACCCAGTACTTC
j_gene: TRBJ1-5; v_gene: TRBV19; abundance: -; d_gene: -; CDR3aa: CASSIGGGGLGNQPQHF; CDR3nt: TGTGCCAGTAGTATAGGGGGAGGGGGGCTAGGCAATCAGCCCCAGCATTTT
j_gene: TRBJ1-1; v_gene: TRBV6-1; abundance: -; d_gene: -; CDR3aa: CASSDRVNTEAFF; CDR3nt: TGTGCCAGCAGTGACCGGGTGAACACTGAAGCTTTCTTT
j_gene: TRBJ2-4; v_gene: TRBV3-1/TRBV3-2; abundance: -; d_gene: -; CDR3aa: CASSLMTGTSDIQYF; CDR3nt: TGTGCCAGCAGCCTAATGACAGGGACTTCGGACATTCAGTACTTC
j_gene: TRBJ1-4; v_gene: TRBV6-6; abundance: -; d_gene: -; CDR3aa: CASSYGQGTNEKLFF; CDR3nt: TGTGCCAGCAGTTACGGCCAGGGAACTAATGAAAAACTGTTTTTT
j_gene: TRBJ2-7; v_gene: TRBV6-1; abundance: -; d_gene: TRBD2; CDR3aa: CASSDGTSSYEQYF; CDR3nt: TGTGCCAGCAGTGACGGGACTAGCTCCTACGAGCAGTACTTC
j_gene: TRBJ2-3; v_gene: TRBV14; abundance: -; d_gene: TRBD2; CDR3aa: CASSSGTSGTDTQYF; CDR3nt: TGTGCCAGCAGCTCCGGGACTAGCGGCACAGATACGCAGTATTTT
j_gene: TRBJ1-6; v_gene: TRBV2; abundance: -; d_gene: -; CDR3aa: CASSGTGWGDSPLHF; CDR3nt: TGTGCCAGCAGTGGCACAGGCTGGGGGGATTCACCCCTCCACTTT
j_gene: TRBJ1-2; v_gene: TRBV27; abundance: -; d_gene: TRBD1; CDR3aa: CASSLSPRTGNYGYTF; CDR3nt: TGTGCCAGCAGTTTATCCCCCCGGACAGGGAACTATGGCTACACCTTC
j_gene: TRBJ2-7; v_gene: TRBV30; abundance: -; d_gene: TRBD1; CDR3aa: CAWSYGTATYEQYF; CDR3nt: TGTGCCTGGAGTTATGGGACAGCTACCTACGAGCAGTACTTC
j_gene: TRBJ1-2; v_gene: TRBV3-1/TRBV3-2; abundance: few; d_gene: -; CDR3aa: CASSQARGGVGYTF; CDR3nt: TGTGCCAGCAGCCAAGCCCGCGGCGGTGTTGGCTACACCTTC
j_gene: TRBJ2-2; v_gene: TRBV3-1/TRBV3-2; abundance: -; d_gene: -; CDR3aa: CASSQMTTTGELFF; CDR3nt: TGTGCCAGCAGCCAGATGACTACGACCGGGGAGCTGTTTTTT
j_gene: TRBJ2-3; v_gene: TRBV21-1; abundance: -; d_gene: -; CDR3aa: CASSKGRGANTDTQYF; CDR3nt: TGTGCCAGCAGCAAGGGGAGGGGCGCAAATACAGATACGCAGTATTTT
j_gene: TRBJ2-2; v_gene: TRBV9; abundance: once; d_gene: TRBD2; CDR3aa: CASSVAQGLAGVTGELFF; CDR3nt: TGTGCCAGCAGCGTAGCTCAGGGACTAGCGGGGGTGACCGGGGAGCTGTTTTTT
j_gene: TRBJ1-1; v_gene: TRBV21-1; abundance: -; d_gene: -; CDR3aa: CASSDRDTENTEAFF; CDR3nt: TGTGCCAGCAGCGACCGGGACACTGAGAACACTGAAGCTTTCTTT
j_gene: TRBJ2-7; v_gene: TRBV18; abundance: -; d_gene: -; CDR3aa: CASSPRGDHEQYF; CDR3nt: TGTGCCAGCTCACCACGAGGAGACCACGAGCAGTACTTC
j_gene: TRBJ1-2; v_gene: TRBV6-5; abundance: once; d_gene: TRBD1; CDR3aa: CASSWTGTSHYGYTF; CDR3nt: TGTGCCAGCAGTTGGACAGGGACAAGTCACTATGGCTACACCTTC
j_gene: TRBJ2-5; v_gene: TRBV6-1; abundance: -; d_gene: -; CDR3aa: CASSESRTRKTQYF; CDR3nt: TGTGCCAGCAGTGAATCTAGGACACGAAAGACCCAGTACTTC
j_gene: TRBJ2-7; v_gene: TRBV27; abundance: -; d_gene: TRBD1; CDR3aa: CASSLDRDDEQYF; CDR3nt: TGTGCCAGCAGTTTGGACAGGGACGACGAGCAGTACTTC
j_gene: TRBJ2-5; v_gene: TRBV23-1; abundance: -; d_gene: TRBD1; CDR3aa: CASSQMGDSTQETQYF; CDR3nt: TGCGCCAGCAGCCAAATGGGGGACAGTACCCAAGAGACCCAGTACTTC
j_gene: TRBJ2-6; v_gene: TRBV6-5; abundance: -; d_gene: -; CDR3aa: CVVSTGFGANVLTF; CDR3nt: TGTGTGGTATCTACAGGCTTTGGGGCCAACGTCCTGACTTTC
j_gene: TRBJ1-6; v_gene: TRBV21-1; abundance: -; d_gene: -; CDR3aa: CASSKRRDRGLSIRSPLHF; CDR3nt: TGTGCCAGCAGCAAAAGGAGGGACAGGGGGCTGTCAATTCGTTCACCCCTCCACTTT
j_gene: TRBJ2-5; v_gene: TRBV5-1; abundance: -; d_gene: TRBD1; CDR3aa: CASSIGTGGETQYF; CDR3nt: TGCGCCAGCAGCATCGGGACAGGGGGAGAGACCCAGTACTTC
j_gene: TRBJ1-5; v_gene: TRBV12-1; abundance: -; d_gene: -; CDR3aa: CASKLGTGGGGNQPQHF; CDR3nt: TGTGCCAGCAAACTAGGGACGGGGGGCGGGGGGAATCAGCCCCAGCATTTT
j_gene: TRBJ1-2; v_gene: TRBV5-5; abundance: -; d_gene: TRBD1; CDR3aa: CASSPNRGNYGYTF; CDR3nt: TGTGCCAGCAGCCCGAACAGGGGTAACTATGGCTACACCTTC
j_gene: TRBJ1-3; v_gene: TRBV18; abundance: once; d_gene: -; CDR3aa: CASSPPIGVSRNTIYF; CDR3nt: TGTGCCAGCTCACCCCCAATCGGGGTAAGTAGAAACACCATATATTTT
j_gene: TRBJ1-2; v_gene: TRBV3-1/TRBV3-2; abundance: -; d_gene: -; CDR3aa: CASSQAYGYTF; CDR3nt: TGTGCCAGCAGCCAAGCGTATGGCTACACCTTC
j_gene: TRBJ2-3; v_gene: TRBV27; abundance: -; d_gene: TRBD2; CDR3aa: CASTSAGGNTDTQYF; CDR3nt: TGTGCCAGCACCAGTGCGGGGGGCAACACAGATACGCAGTATTTT
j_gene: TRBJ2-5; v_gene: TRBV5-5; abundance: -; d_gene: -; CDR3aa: CASSLTGETQYF; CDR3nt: TGTGCCAGCAGCTTGACCGGGGAGACCCAGTACTTC
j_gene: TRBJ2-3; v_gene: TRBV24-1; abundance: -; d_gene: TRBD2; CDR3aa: CATSETLLAGSTDTQYF; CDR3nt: TGTGCCACCAGTGAGACCCTGCTAGCGGGGTCCACAGATACGCAGTATTTT
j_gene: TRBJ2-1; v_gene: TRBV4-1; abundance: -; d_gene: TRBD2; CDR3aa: CASSRTSGVNEQFF; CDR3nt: TGCGCCAGCAGCCGGACTAGCGGGGTAAATGAGCAGTTCTTC
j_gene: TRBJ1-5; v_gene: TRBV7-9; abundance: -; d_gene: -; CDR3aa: CASSTAEVGPQHF; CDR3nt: TGTGCCAGCAGCACCGCGGAAGTAGGGCCCCAGCATTTT
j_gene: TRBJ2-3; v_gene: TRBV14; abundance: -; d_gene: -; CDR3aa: CASSGTKTGARDTQYF; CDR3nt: TGTGCCAGCAGCGGCACGAAGACTGGCGCAAGAGATACGCAGTATTTT
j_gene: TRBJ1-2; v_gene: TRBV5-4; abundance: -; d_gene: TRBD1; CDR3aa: CASSATGKEYGYTF; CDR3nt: TGTGCCAGCAGCGCGACAGGGAAGGAGTATGGCTACACCTTC
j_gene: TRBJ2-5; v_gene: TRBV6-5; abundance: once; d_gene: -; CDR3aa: CASSYTRGGGGETQYF; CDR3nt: TGTGCCAGCAGTTACACCCGAGGGGGGGGTGGAGAGACCCAGTACTTC
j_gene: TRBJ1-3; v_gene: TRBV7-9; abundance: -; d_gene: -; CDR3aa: CASSSWTLSGNTIYF; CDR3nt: TGTGCCAGCAGCTCCTGGACACTCTCTGGAAACACCATATATTTT
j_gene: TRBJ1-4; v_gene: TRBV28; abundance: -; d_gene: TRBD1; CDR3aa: CASGGQGGPTNEKLFF; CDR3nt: TGTGCCAGCGGTGGACAGGGGGGGCCCACTAATGAAAAACTGTTTTTT
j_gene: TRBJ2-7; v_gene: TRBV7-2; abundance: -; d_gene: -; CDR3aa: CASSTPYGGYLSYEQYF; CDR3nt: TGTGCCAGCAGCACGCCCTACGGGGGTTACCTCTCCTACGAGCAGTACTTC
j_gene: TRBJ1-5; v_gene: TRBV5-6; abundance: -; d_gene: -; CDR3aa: CASSKQGIQPQHF; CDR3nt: TGTGCCAGCAGCAAACAGGGAATTCAGCCCCAGCATTTT
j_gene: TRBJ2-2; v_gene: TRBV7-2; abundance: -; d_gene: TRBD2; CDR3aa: CASSLTSGGVTGELFF; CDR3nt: TGTGCCAGCAGCTTGACTAGCGGGGGAGTTACCGGGGAGCTGTTTTTT